Below are 5 T cell receptor beta chains sequenced from a single sample in a study of beta chain features in type 1 diabetes. The study reverse transcribed the entire isolated RNA, so it sequenced expressed TCRB transcripts. The data were produced by immunoSEQ multiplex PCR, yet TCRdb's version contains in-frame clones alone and is incomplete. The data contain 200,000 to 250,000 clones, roughly 70% of them singletons. The sequenced material came from naive CD4+ T cells from blood. The origin of the receptors is a man aged 25-45 years in good health.

This clone has a handful of counts. This rearrangement joins TRBV18 to TRBJ2-7; 11 bases map to TRBD1. In germline, CDR1 is KGHSH, CDR2 LQKENI. V dropped 4 bases and J dropped 3; count of bases not matched to a gene: 5. The CDR3 extends over 15 amino acids. CDR3 amino acids: CASSRDRGDYYEQYF. The DNA for the CDR3 is TGTGCCAGCTCACGGGACAGGGGGGACTACTACGAGCAGTACTTC.

The rearrangement uses TRBV29-1 and TRBJ2-3; 9 bases map to TRBD2. V lost 7 bases and J lost 3; bases outside the gene matches: 8. Germline V gene data show CDR1 as SQVTM and CDR2 as ANQGSEA. There are 14 residues in the CDR3. CDR3 region: CSGGAGGFTDTQYF. DNA of the CDR3: TGCAGCGGTGGAGCGGGGGGTTTTACAGATACGCAGTATTTT.

The rearrangement links TRBV30 to TRBJ2-7; 7 bases are a match to TRBD1. The CDR3 loop spans 15 amino acids. Losses at the gene ends were 4 bases for V and 4 bases for J; bases not matched to a gene: 13. Germline V gene data show CDR1 as GTSNPN and CDR2 as SVGIG (reference sequence). This CDR3 reads CAWTRNRDRGYEQYF. In DNA form, the CDR3 reads TGTGCCTGGACCCGAAACCGGGACAGAGGTTACGAGCAGTACTTC. Together with reference TRBV30 and TRBJ2-7, the CDR3 gives the full variable domain: SQTIHQWPATLVQPVGSPLSLECTVEGTSNPNLYWYRQAAGRGLQLLFYSVGIGQISSEVPQNLSASRPQDRQFILSSKKLLLSDSGFYLCAWTRNRDRGYEQYFGPGTRLTVT.

This clone was counted between two and nine times. The rearrangement joins TRBV28 to TRBJ2-6; the D call may be TRBD1 or TRBD2 (5 bases each). The V end lost 4 bases, the J end lost 1 base, and 8 bases lay between the germline ends. In germline, CDR1 is MDHEN, CDR2 SYDVKM. The CDR3 runs to 15 residues. In DNA form, the CDR3 reads TGTGCCAGCAGTTGGGACCAATCTGGGGCCAACGTCCTGACTTTC. Protein: CASSWDQSGANVLTF.

The chain is built from TRBV9 and TRBJ2-5, with 7 positions matching TRBD1. The CDR3 has 14 amino acids. Germline V gene sequence: CDR1 SGDLS, CDR2 YYNGEE. The J segment lost 1 base and the V segment lost 4 bases, leaving 4 bases of the junction unmatched. The DNA of the CDR3 is TGTGCCAGCAGCCCAGGACAGGTCCAAGAGACCCAGTACTTC. Translation gives CASSPGQVQETQYF.